Listed below are T cell receptor beta chains from one sample, sequenced in a study of CD8+CD57+ T cells in acquired aplastic anemia. TCRdb reprocessed the reads via MiXCR and lists one record per CDR3 protein. The sample lists over 150,000 distinct CDR3 sequences, about 60% occurring once. Specimen: sorted CD4+, CD8+, or CD8+CD57+ T cells (not recorded which) from PBMCs. These receptors were collected from a human donor with aplastic anemia. Both conserved end residues are part of each CDR3. Each record gives: J gene, V gene, clone size, D gene, CDR3 protein, CDR3 DNA. A D gene is named only where the DNA matches it firmly. The size entry is marked missing in some rows and otherwise reads once, few, many or a size class.

TRBJ1-1,TRBV29-1,.,.,CSVGLSAASTEAFF,TGCAGCGTCGGACTTTCGGCAGCGAGCACTGAAGCTTTCTTT
TRBJ2-7,TRBV7-2,.,TRBD1,CAWSGTGVQYF,TGTGCCTGGAGCGGGACAGGGGTGCAGTACTTC
TRBJ1-1,TRBV2,few,.,CASSESVRKAFF,TGTGCCAGCAGTGAATCGGTCAGAAAAGCTTTCTTT
TRBJ2-7,TRBV5-1,.,TRBD1,CASSQRTGGYEQYF,TGCGCCAGCAGCCAGAGGACAGGGGGCTACGAGCAGTACTTC
TRBJ2-7,TRBV27,few,.,CASSLFRDPTYEQYF,TGTGCCAGCAGTTTATTTAGGGACCCTACCTACGAGCAGTACTTC
TRBJ1-1,TRBV7-2,.,TRBD1,CASSPGQGITFF,TGTGCCAGCAGCCCCGGACAGGGTATAACTTTCTTT
TRBJ1-2,TRBV10-3,.,.,CAISESKVGGTNYGYTF,TGTGCCATCAGTGAGTCGAAGGTCGGGGGGACCAACTATGGCTACACCTTC
TRBJ1-1,TRBV10-3,.,.,CAIEDSSTEAFF,TGTGCCATCGAGGACTCGAGCACTGAAGCTTTCTTT
TRBJ1-4,TRBV20-1,.,.,CSARREKLFF,TGCAGTGCTAGAAGGGAAAAACTGTTTTTT
TRBJ2-3,TRBV3-1,.,TRBD2,CASSQDEVAGPPTETQYF,TGTGCCAGCAGCCAAGATGAGGTAGCGGGGCCCCCGACAGAGACGCAGTATTTT
TRBJ1-3,TRBV20-1,.,.,CSAHIRNTIYF,TGCAGTGCCCACATCAGGAACACCATATATTTT
TRBJ2-7,TRBV7-9,.,.,CAVGSSYEQYF,TGTGCCGTAGGGAGCTCCTACGAGCAGTACTTC
TRBJ2-1,TRBV7-9,.,.,CASSLDRASNEQFF,TGTGCCAGCAGCTTAGACAGGGCTAGCAATGAGCAGTTCTTC
TRBJ2-5,TRBV25-1,.,TRBD2,CASSTREAGGETQYF,TGTGCCAGCAGCACCAGAGAAGCGGGAGGAGAGACCCAGTACTTC
TRBJ2-2,TRBV5-5,few,TRBD2,CASSSGGLTGELFF,TGTGCCAGCAGTAGCGGGGGGCTCACCGGGGAGCTGTTTTTT
TRBJ2-2,TRBV9,.,.,CASSQTNEVRGGELFF,TGTGCCAGCAGCCAAACAAATGAGGTACGCGGCGGGGAGCTGTTTTTT
TRBJ2-2,TRBV19,.,.,CASSIQGPPTDTGELFF,TGTGCCAGTAGTATCCAGGGTCCCCCTACGGACACCGGGGAGCTGTTTTTT
TRBJ1-3,TRBV12-3/TRBV12-4,many,.,CASSLGVRGSGNTIYF,TGTGCCAGCAGTTTGGGAGTCAGGGGATCTGGAAACACCATATATTTT
TRBJ2-2,TRBV2,.,.,CASSVRDYEQYFGPGTRELFF,.
TRBJ1-1,TRBV7-8,many,.,CASSLREREAFF,TGTGCCAGCAGCTTACGGGAGCGTGAAGCTTTCTTT
TRBJ1-2,TRBV25-1,.,.,CASSEGLGAGYGYTF,TGTGCCAGCAGTGAAGGGCTGGGCGCGGGTTATGGCTACACCTTC
TRBJ2-5,TRBV9,few,.,CASSVDGQKETQYF,TGTGCCAGCAGCGTAGACGGACAGAAAGAGACCCAGTACTTC
TRBJ1-1,TRBV29-1,.,.,CSDGSNEAFF,TGCAGCGATGGAAGCAATGAAGCTTTCTTT